The 25 T cell receptor beta chains in this list originate from one sample, sequenced in a study of T cells after yellow fever vaccination. TCRdb passed the 5' RACE reads through MiXCR, listing each CDR3 protein once. This table holds 200,000 or so distinct CDR3 sequences, roughly 6.8% found once. The sequences come from CD4+ T cells sorted from PBMCs, collected on the day of the yellow fever booster vaccination. Receptors were obtained from a man aged 25-45 years who received the YFV17D yellow fever vaccine.

This clonotype was observed a few times. This CDR3 is CASSLSQGAVGNEQFF. CDR3 sequence (DNA): TGTGCCAGCTCCCTCTCCCAGGGGGCGGTAGGCAATGAGCAGTTCTTC. The rearrangement joins TRBV18 to TRBJ2-1, with 8 positions matching TRBD1. V shed 6 bases, J shed 6 bases, and the junction held 13 bases outside the gene matches. The CDR3 loop spans 16 amino acids. Germline assignment: CDR1 KGHSH and CDR2 LQKENI.

The table lists this clonotype with a few counts. The rearrangement joins TRBV6-5 to TRBJ2-1; D remains ambiguous. Germline V gives CDR1 MNHEY, CDR2 SVGAGI. Trimming stripped 0 bases from V and 6 bases from J, with 18 bases between. The CDR3 is made up of 17 amino acids. The CDR3 DNA follows: TGTGCCAGCAGTTACTCGAGACAACTCTTTACGCCCAATGAGCAGTTCTTC. It codes for CASSYSRQLFTPNEQFF.

V gene TRBV7-2 combines with J gene TRBJ2-1, with D perhaps TRBD1 or TRBD2 (6 bases each). CDR3 length: 13 residues. With 8 bases removed from V and 0 bases from J, the gap between germline ends came to 8 bases. The germline gives CDR1 SGHTA, CDR2 FQGNSA. CDR3: CASGGGSYNEQFF. CDR3 DNA sequence: TGTGCCAGCGGAGGGGGCTCCTACAATGAGCAGTTCTTC.

This clonotype has just a few counts. The CDR3 region is CASSGKLAGSIYEQYF. CDR3 in DNA: TGTGCCAGCAGCGGTAAACTAGCGGGATCCATCTACGAGCAGTACTTC. This chain connects TRBV21-1 to TRBJ2-7; the DNA was not compared with TRBD2, the D call given in the table. TRBV21-1 is deemed a pseudogene. The CDR3 contains 16 residues.

This clonotype has a count of ten or more. The J gene is TRBJ2-2, the V gene TRBV20-1; D uncertain. The CDR3 has 14 residues. Germline CDR1 reads DFQATT; CDR2 reads SNEGSKA (reference sequence). Trimming cost V 5 bases and J 7 bases, with 17 bases left between them. CDR3 loop: CSAPSEVDGGELFF. CDR3 DNA: TGCAGTGCTCCTAGTGAAGTTGATGGCGGGGAGCTGTTTTTT.

DNA for the CDR3: TGTGCCAGCTCACCACAGGGTGGGGAGCAGTTCTTC. Translated, it gives CASSPQGGEQFF. J is TRBJ2-1 and V is TRBV18; the D is unclear. This CDR3 is built from 12 residues. Trimming removed 1 base at V and 10 bases at J, with 8 bases between. Germline values: CDR1 KGHSH, CDR2 LQKENI.

The chain joins TRBV3-1 to TRBJ2-7; D is perhaps TRBD1 (7 bases). Germline V gene data show CDR1 as LGHDT and CDR2 as YNNKEL (reference sequence). This CDR3 comprises 15 residues. The V and J ends lost 8 bases and 3 bases respectively, with 20 bases between them. The CDR3 sequence: CASSQGGGINYEQYF. The CDR3 DNA is TGTGCCAGCTCCCAGGGGGGTGGTATTAACTACGAGCAGTACTTC.

This clonotype was seen ten or more times. V gene TRBV7-2 combines with J gene TRBJ1-2, with D perhaps TRBD1 (5 bases). The V and J ends lost 3 bases and 0 bases respectively, with 17 bases between them. This CDR3 spans 17 amino acids. Germline V gene data show CDR1 as SGHTA and CDR2 as FQGNSA. The CDR3 loop is CASSFGQGTSANYGYTF. CDR3 nucleotide sequence: TGTGCCAGCAGCTTCGGTCAGGGTACTTCAGCTAACTATGGCTACACCTTC.

The table lists this clonotype with a few counts. The chain recombines TRBV7-2 with TRBJ2-4; the D gene is possibly TRBD1 (5 bases). V was cut by 1 base and J by 0 bases, with 13 bases left in between. The germline V gene encodes CDR1 SGHTA and CDR2 FQGNSA. The CDR3 is made up of 17 amino acids. The CDR3 spells CASSLVSGIGAKNIQYF. CDR3 sequence (DNA): TGTGCCAGCAGCTTAGTTTCAGGGATAGGAGCCAAAAACATTCAGTACTTC.

The chain employs TRBV12-3 or TRBV12-4 and TRBJ2-1; 10 nucleotides align to TRBD1. CDR3 size: 19 residues. V lost 5 bases, J lost 5 bases, and 18 bases stayed unmatched. CDR3 DNA: TGTGCCAGCAGTCCCTATTTGGCTGGACAGGGGGGGGGACACAATGAGCAGTTCTTC. It yields the protein CASSPYLAGQGGGHNEQFF.

This sequence joins TRBV5-1 and TRBJ2-6; 7 bases line up with TRBD1. The germline CDR1 and CDR2 sequences are SGHRS and YFSETQ. The length of the CDR3 is 16 residues. V was clipped by 4 bases and J by 9 bases; unmatched bases: 13. In DNA, the CDR3 is TGCGCCAGCAGCCCAGGGGGAGTTGGGATGGGCAACGTCCTGACTTTC. Its protein product is CASSPGGVGMGNVLTF.

This clonotype came up a few times. The chain uses TRBV6-2 or TRBV6-3 and TRBJ1-1; weak D call: TRBD1 (6 bases). Germline V gene sequence: CDR1 MNHEY, CDR2 SVGEGT. The length of the CDR3 is 16 residues. V was clipped by 7 bases and J by 1 base, with 19 bases between them. The CDR3 coding sequence is TGTGCCAGCACTCGCCCGGTGGGGGCCGGGAACACTGAAGCTTTCTTT. This gives the protein CASTRPVGAGNTEAFF.

This clonotype was detected a few times. CDR3 nucleotide sequence: TGTGCCAGCAGCTTAGGATGGGGAGGGACCACCGGGGAGCTGTTTTTT. It yields the protein CASSLGWGGTTGELFF. The J gene is TRBJ2-2, the V gene TRBV7-2; TRBD2 matches 7 bases. CDR1 and CDR2 from the germline V gene are SGHTA and FQGNSA. This CDR3 region has 16 residues. V lost 1 base and J lost 4; bases outside the gene matches: 6.

This clonotype showed up just a few times. The V and J genes are TRBV6-1 and TRBJ2-2, with 9 positions matching TRBD2. Germline V gene lookup returns CDR1 MNHNS and CDR2 SASEGT. The CDR3 spans 14 residues. J lost 0 bases, V lost 7 bases, and 0 bases had no gene match. The CDR3 sequence is CASTSGTNTGELFF. DNA of the CDR3: TGTGCCAGCACTAGCGGGACGAACACCGGGGAGCTGTTTTTT.

This clonotype has a count of ten or more. The chain employs TRBV7-6 and TRBJ2-6; D assignment may be TRBD1 or TRBD2 (5 bases each). Germline CDR1 SGHVS, CDR2 FNYEAQ. Trimming took off 1 base at V and 0 bases at J, with 16 bases between the two ends. The CDR3 is 19 amino acids. The DNA of the CDR3 is TGTGCCAGCAGCTTAGGAGGTGGGGGTATCACCTCTGGGGCCAACGTCCTGACTTTC. It encodes CASSLGGGGITSGANVLTF.

This clonotype was detected many times. This chain joins TRBV6-1 and TRBJ2-4, with D possibly being TRBD1 (6 bases). Germline assignment: CDR1 MNHNS and CDR2 SASEGT. V lost 4 bases and J lost 8, with 12 bases in between. This CDR3 contains 13 residues. The CDR3, as DNA: TGTGCCAGCAGTGCTGGGGGCTGGGACATTCAGTACTTC. It specifies CASSAGGWDIQYF.

This clonotype turned up a few times. V gene TRBV7-2 combines with J gene TRBJ2-7; 9 bases agree with TRBD2. The CDR3 totals 15 residues. CDR1 is SGHTA and CDR2 is FQGNSA in the germline V gene. The ends lost 4 bases at V and 2 bases at J; junction bases unmatched: 6. CDR3: CASSSTSGLTYEQYF. The CDR3 DNA follows: TGTGCCAGCAGCTCAACTAGCGGGCTGACCTACGAGCAGTACTTC.

In its sample, this clonotype was seen a few times. V usage is TRBV5-6 and J usage is TRBJ1-1; D remains ambiguous. The CDR3 loop spans 14 amino acids. Deletions cut 6 bases from V and 6 bases from J, with 18 bases between. CDR1 is SGHDT and CDR2 is YYEEEE in the germline V gene. As DNA, the CDR3 is TGTGCCAGCAACAACCAGGCAGCCCGGGCTGAAGCTTTCTTT. It translates to CASNNQAARAEAFF.

The chain combines TRBV24-1 with TRBJ2-3; D is ambiguous. Per the germline V gene, CDR1 is KGHDR and CDR2 is SFDVKD. Trimming left V 3 bases short and J 0 bases short, with 15 bases between. The CDR3 length is 17 residues. CDR3 coding DNA: TGTGCCACCAGTGATCAACCCGCGACTGTTAGCACAGATACGCAGTATTTT. Amino acids: CATSDQPATVSTDTQYF.

The chain carries TRBV20-1 and TRBJ1-5; D gene uncertain. From germline, CDR1 is DFQATT and CDR2 SNEGSKA (reference sequence). The CDR3 loop spans 13 amino acids. The germline V and J ends were trimmed by 0 bases and 2 bases, with 5 bases remaining between them. CDR3 bases: TGCAGTGCTAGAGAGTTGCGCAATCAGCCCCAGCATTTT. It yields the protein CSARELRNQPQHF.

The chain links TRBV12-3 or TRBV12-4 to TRBJ2-1; 7 bases align to TRBD2. The CDR3 is 17 amino acids. V lost 1 base to trimming and J lost 2 bases; unmatched junction nucleotides: 8. In DNA, the CDR3 is TGTGCCAGCAGTTTAGGAGGCGGCGGGAGAACCTACAATGAGCAGTTCTTC. Translating it yields CASSLGGGGRTYNEQFF.

This clonotype was seen ten or more times. The chain combines TRBV7-9 with TRBJ2-3; D gene uncertain. Trimming shortened V by 1 base and J by 11 bases, and 10 bases separated the two germline ends. The CDR3 runs 12 residues. Germline CDR1 reads SEHNR; CDR2 reads FQNEAQ (reference sequence). The CDR3 loop reads CASSLEPWGQYF. The CDR3 coding sequence is TGTGCCAGCAGCTTAGAGCCGTGGGGGCAGTATTTT.

A remark on this clonotype: Given a much more abundant clone one base away, this may be a read error. The chain uses TRBV10-2 and TRBJ1-5; the D is unclear. Looked up from germline, CDR1 is WSHSY and CDR2 is SAAADI. The length of the CDR3 is 15 residues. CDR3 sequence reads: CASSDFLGSNHPQHF. The CDR3 DNA reads TGCGCCAGCAGTGATTTTTTGGGAAGCAATCATCCCCAGCATTTT.

This clonotype was detected a few times. The chain carries TRBV29-1 and TRBJ1-4; TRBD1 is a possible D gene (6 bases). V was pared by 4 bases and J by 5 bases, with 11 bases between. Germline V gene lookup returns CDR1 SQVTM and CDR2 ANQGSEA. The CDR3 contains 13 residues. Written as DNA, the CDR3 is TGCAGCGTTGTAACCGGGGGCAATGAAAAACTGTTTTTT. Protein product: CSVVTGGNEKLFF.

This clonotype was seen a handful of times. The rearrangement uses TRBV7-9 and TRBJ1-2; D not certain. V shed 4 bases and J shed 10 bases, with 13 bases lying between them. Per germline, CDR1 SEHNR and CDR2 FQNEAQ (reference sequence). The CDR3 covers 12 residues. The CDR3 DNA follows: TGTGCCAGCAGCTCCGGTTGGGTCGACTACACCTTC. Protein: CASSSGWVDYTF.